The 20 T cell receptor beta chains reported below all come from one sample, sequenced in a study of blood T cell repertoires in COVID-19. The protocol was immunoSEQ multiplex PCR, while the TCRdb copy is restricted to in-frame clones and leaves out a portion. The data show around 220,000 clones, with roughly nine tenths seen just once and over 2% held by the top ten. The sequencing sample was made of peripheral blood. These receptors were collected from a woman in her 50s with acute or convalescent COVID-19.

This rearrangement joins TRBV6-5 to TRBJ1-3; 7 bases align to TRBD1. The CDR3 length is 14 residues. Germline trimming cut 4 bases from V and 7 bases from J; bases unmatched to any gene: 7. The germline gives CDR1 MNHEY, CDR2 SVGAGI. This CDR3 reads CASSSEGARNTIYF. The DNA of the CDR3 is TGTGCCAGCAGTTCTGAGGGGGCGCGGAACACCATATATTTT.

V and J are TRBV19 and TRBJ2-3; maybe TRBD1 (6 bases). The CDR3 is made up of 15 amino acids. CDR1 is LNHDA, CDR2 SQIVND, per germline (reference sequence). V was pared by 4 bases and J by 2 bases, with 13 bases between. The DNA for the CDR3 is TGTGCCAGTAGTAAGGGGGAGCACCCCACAGATACGCAGTATTTT. This gives the protein CASSKGEHPTDTQYF.

Note on this clone: The sample carries other DNA sequences with the same CDR3. The chain is built from TRBV6-5 and TRBJ2-2; perhaps TRBD2 as D (6 bases). This CDR3 has 15 residues. From germline, CDR1 is MNHEY and CDR2 SVGAGI. Trimming pared 6 bases from V and 2 bases from J, leaving 13 bases between. CDR3: CASRTGTENTGELFF. CDR3 bases: TGTGCCAGCAGGACCGGGACTGAAAACACCGGGGAGCTGTTTTTT.

The CDR3 loop reads CASSENGRAIGTQYF. CDR3 DNA: TGTGCCAGCAGTGAAAACGGGAGGGCCATCGGGACCCAGTACTTC. This sequence joins TRBV2 and TRBJ2-5; 8 positions agree with TRBD2. The V gene end was trimmed by 2 bases and the J gene end by 7 bases; junction bases not matched to a gene: 9. Germline V gene sequence: CDR1 SNHLY, CDR2 FYNNEI. The CDR3 consists of 15 residues.

The rearrangement joins TRBV5-1 to TRBJ2-7; perhaps TRBD2 as D (5 bases). The CDR3 totals 14 residues. The ends were cut back, 0 bases at V and 0 bases at J, with 7 bases in the middle. CDR1 is SGHRS and CDR2 is YFSETQ in the germline V gene. CDR3 in DNA: TGCGCCAGCAGCTTGGGGGGAGACTCCTACGAGCAGTACTTC. This sequence encodes CASSLGGDSYEQYF.

The rearrangement links TRBV7-2 to TRBJ1-2, with 9 bases aligning to TRBD1. The CDR3 is made up of 15 amino acids. Germline V gene sequence: CDR1 SGHTA, CDR2 FQGNSA. The junction had 7 bases not matched to a gene; V was cut back by 5 bases and J by 3 bases. DNA of the CDR3: TGTGCCAGCAGCCCCGGGACAGGGAGGGACTATGGCTACACCTTC. Its protein product is CASSPGTGRDYGYTF.

This clone was counted once. The chain joins TRBV5-1 to TRBJ1-5; the D gene is possibly TRBD1 (6 bases). This CDR3 region has 13 residues. The germline gives CDR1 SGHRS, CDR2 YFSETQ. V was pared by 3 bases and J by 6 bases, with 10 bases between. Here the CDR3 reads CASSSQTGQPQHF. DNA for the CDR3: TGCGCCAGCAGCTCCCAGACAGGTCAGCCCCAGCATTTT. Looking up the rest from reference TRBV5-1 and TRBJ1-5 gives the full variable domain: KAGVTQTPRYLIKTRGQQVTLSCSPISGHRSVSWYQQTPGQGLQFLFEYFSETQRNKGNFPGRFSGRQFSNSRSEMNVSTLELGDSALYLCASSSQTGQPQHFGDGTRLSIL.

The table lists this clone with a few counts. This chain links TRBV6-2 or TRBV6-3 with TRBJ1-2; D is possibly TRBD1 (5 bases). CDR1 and CDR2 (germline): MNHEY, SVGEGT. The CDR3 is 12 residues long. V was trimmed by 5 bases and J by 4 bases, leaving 8 bases between them. CDR3 nucleotides: TGTGCCAGCAGTAGGGGCCCCTATGGCTACACCTTC. This translates into CASSRGPYGYTF.

In this sample, this clone turned up a few times. The rearrangement links TRBV7-8 to TRBJ1-2; TRBD1 agrees at 7 bases. Germline trimming cut 2 bases from V and 6 bases from J; bases unmatched to any gene: 9. The CDR3 totals 15 residues. Germline CDR1 and CDR2: SGHVS and FQNEAQ. The CDR3 nucleotides are TGTGCCAGCAGCTTAACAGGGACAGACGGTGATGGCTACACCTTC. Encoded protein: CASSLTGTDGDGYTF.

The chain uses TRBV29-1 and TRBJ2-7; 7 positions match TRBD1. Germline lookup yields CDR1 SQVTM and CDR2 ANQGSEA. V was clipped by 6 bases and J by 4 bases; unmatched bases: 15. The CDR3 is 15 amino acids. The CDR3 DNA is TGCAGCGTCTCGAACGGGACAGACCTCGGATACGAGCAGTACTTC. Amino acid sequence: CSVSNGTDLGYEQYF.

In this sample, this clone turned up once. The rearrangement uses TRBV12-3 or TRBV12-4 and TRBJ1-2, with TRBD1 identical over 8 bases. CDR3 length: 13 residues. J was trimmed by 6 bases and V by 6 bases; bases with no gene match: 6. The CDR3 DNA reads as TGTGCCAGCAGACTTAGGACAGGGAATGGCTACACCTTC. Amino acids: CASRLRTGNGYTF.

The gene calls are TRBV2 and TRBJ1-2; 7 bases line up with TRBD1. Germline CDR1 SNHLY, CDR2 FYNNEI. V was clipped by 5 bases and J by 7 bases; unmatched bases: 13. The CDR3 spans 15 residues. CDR3 bases: TGTGCCAGCAGTTCCACCGGGACAGAGACAGGTGGCTACACCTTC. It specifies CASSSTGTETGGYTF.

The chain recombines TRBV5-4 with TRBJ2-4, with 15 bases fitting TRBD2. V shed 4 bases and J 7 bases; nucleotides not matched to a gene: 9. Per the germline V gene, CDR1 is SGHNT and CDR2 is YYREEE (reference sequence). This CDR3 spans 17 amino acids. This CDR3 reads CASSAGLAGGQENIQYF. The CDR3 bases are TGTGCCAGCAGCGCCGGACTAGCGGGGGGGCAGGAGAACATTCAGTACTTC.

The gene calls are TRBV5-1 and TRBJ2-7, with D possibly being TRBD2 (5 bases). Trimming removed 2 bases from V and 5 bases from J, with 8 bases in between. CDR3 length equals 12 residues. The germline gives CDR1 SGHRS, CDR2 YFSETQ. The CDR3, as DNA: TGCGCCAGCAGCTTCCTCGGGAACGAGCAGTACTTC. Translating gives CASSFLGNEQYF.

The rearrangement joins TRBV5-1 to TRBJ1-6, with 7 nucleotides matching TRBD1. The CDR3 is made up of 16 amino acids. The junction had 11 bases not matched to a gene; V was cut back by 6 bases and J by 5 bases. Germline loops: CDR1 SGHRS, CDR2 YFSETQ. CDR3 amino acids: CASTIDGTVNNSPLHF. The CDR3 DNA reads TGCGCCAGCACCATTGATGGGACAGTGAATAATTCACCCCTCCACTTT.

This clone was observed a single time. The V call is TRBV27, the J call TRBJ1-6; TRBD1 is a possible D gene (6 bases). Trimming left V 5 bases short and J 8 bases short, with 10 bases between. The CDR3 sequence is 13 residues long. The V gene's germline CDR1 is MNHEY and CDR2 SMNVEV (reference sequence). The CDR3 DNA sequence: TGTGCCAGCAGTCGGGCAGGGGATTCACCCCTCCACTTT. Its translation is CASSRAGDSPLHF.

CDR3 residues: CASSLVDNLGNTIYF. In DNA, the CDR3 is TGTGCCAGCAGCTTAGTCGACAATTTAGGAAACACCATATATTTT. V usage is TRBV7-8 and J usage is TRBJ1-3; D gene uncertain. The CDR3 consists of 15 residues. The V gene lost 1 base and the J gene lost 4 bases, with 11 bases spanning the gap. CDR1 and CDR2 from the germline V gene are SGHVS and FQNEAQ. The whole variable domain, filled in from reference TRBV7-8 and TRBJ1-3, reads GAGVSQSPRYKVAKRGQDVALRCDPISGHVSLFWYQQALGQGPEFLTYFQNEAQLDKSGLPSDRFFAERPEGSVSTLKIQRTQQEDSAVYLCASSLVDNLGNTIYFGEGSWLTVV.

The chain links TRBV6-5 to TRBJ2-1, with TRBD2 identical over 12 bases. Germline CDR1 MNHEY, CDR2 SVGAGI. The ends lost 5 bases at V and 4 bases at J; junction bases unmatched: 3. The length of the CDR3 is 15 residues. Here the CDR3 reads CASSQTSGGYNEQFF. The CDR3 DNA sequence: TGTGCCAGCAGTCAAACTAGCGGGGGGTACAATGAGCAGTTCTTC.

CDR3 sequence reads: CASSRQGDQPQHF. The CDR3 bases are TGTGCCAGCAGCCGACAGGGTGATCAGCCCCAGCATTTT. The chain links TRBV3-1 (or the pseudogene TRBV3-2) to TRBJ1-5; TRBD1 aligns across 7 bases. This CDR3 region has 13 residues. The V and J ends lost 4 bases and 5 bases, in that order; junction bases with no gene match: 2. Germline CDR1 reads LGHDT; CDR2 reads YNNKEL (reference sequence).

CDR3 in DNA: TGTGCCTGGGGGGGGGACTTGCAAGAGACCCAGTACTTC. As protein: CAWGGDLQETQYF. The chain combines TRBV30 with TRBJ2-5, with 7 bases fitting TRBD2. This CDR3 has 13 residues. Per germline, CDR1 GTSNPN and CDR2 SVGIG (reference sequence). V trimming: 5 bases; J trimming: 2 bases; junction bases outside the gene matches: 5.